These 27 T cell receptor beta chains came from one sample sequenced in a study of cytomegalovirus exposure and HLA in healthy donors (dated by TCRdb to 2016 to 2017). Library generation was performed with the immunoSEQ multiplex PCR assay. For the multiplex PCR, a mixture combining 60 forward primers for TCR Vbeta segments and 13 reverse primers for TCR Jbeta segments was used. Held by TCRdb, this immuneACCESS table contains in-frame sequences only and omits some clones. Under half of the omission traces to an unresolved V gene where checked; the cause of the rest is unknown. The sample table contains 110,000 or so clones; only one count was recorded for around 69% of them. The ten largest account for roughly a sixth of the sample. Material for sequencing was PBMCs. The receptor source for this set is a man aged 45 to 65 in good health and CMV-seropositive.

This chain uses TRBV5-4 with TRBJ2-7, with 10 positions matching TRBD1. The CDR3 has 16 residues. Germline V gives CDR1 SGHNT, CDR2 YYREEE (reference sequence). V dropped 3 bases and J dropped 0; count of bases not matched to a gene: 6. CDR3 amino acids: CASSSPGQGNSYEQYF. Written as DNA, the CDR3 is TGTGCCAGCAGCTCCCCGGGACAGGGGAACTCCTACGAGCAGTACTTC.

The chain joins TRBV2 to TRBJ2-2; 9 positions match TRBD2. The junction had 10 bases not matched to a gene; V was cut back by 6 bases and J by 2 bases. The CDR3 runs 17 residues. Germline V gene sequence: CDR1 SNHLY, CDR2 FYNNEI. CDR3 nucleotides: TGTGCCAGCAGCGGGAAAAAAGCGGGGGGAAACACCGGGGAGCTGTTTTTT. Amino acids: CASSGKKAGGNTGELFF.

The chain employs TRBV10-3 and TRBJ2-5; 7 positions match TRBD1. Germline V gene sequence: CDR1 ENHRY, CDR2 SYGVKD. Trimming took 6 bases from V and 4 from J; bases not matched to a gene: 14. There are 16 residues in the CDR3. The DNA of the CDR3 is TGTGCCATCAGCCGCTCGTCGACAGGGAGCGGAGAGACCCAGTACTTC. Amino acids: CAISRSSTGSGETQYF.

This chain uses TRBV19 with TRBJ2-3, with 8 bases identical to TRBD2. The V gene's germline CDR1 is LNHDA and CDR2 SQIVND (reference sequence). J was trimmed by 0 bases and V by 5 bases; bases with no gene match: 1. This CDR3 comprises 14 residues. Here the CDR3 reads CASSSSGSTDTQYF. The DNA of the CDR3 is TGTGCCAGTAGTTCTAGCGGGAGCACAGATACGCAGTATTTT.

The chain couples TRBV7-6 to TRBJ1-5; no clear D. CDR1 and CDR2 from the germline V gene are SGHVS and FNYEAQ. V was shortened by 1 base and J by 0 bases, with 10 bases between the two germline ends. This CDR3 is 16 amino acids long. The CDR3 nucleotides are TGTGCCAGCAGCTTAGGCAGGCCGAATAGCAATCAGCCCCAGCATTTT. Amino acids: CASSLGRPNSNQPQHF.

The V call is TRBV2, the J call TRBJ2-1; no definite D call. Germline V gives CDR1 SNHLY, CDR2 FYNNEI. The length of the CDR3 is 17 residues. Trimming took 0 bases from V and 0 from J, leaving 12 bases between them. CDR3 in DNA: TGTGCCAGCAGTGAAGCCAGCGCGAGGAGCTCCTACAATGAGCAGTTCTTC. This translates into CASSEASARSSYNEQFF.

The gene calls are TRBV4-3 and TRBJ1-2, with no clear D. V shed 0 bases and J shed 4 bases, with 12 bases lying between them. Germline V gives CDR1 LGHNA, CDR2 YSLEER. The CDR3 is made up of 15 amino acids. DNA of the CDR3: TGCGCCAGCAGCCAAGATCTAACGGGTATCTATGGCTACACCTTC. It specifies CASSQDLTGIYGYTF.

CDR3 bases: TGCGCCAGCAGCGATAGGACAGGCGTGACCCAGTACTTC. Its protein product is CASSDRTGVTQYF. The genes are TRBV5-1 and TRBJ2-5, with 7 bases lining up with TRBD1. V lost 4 bases and J lost 7; bases outside the gene matches: 7. CDR1 and CDR2 from the germline V gene are SGHRS and YFSETQ. CDR3 length: 13 amino acids.

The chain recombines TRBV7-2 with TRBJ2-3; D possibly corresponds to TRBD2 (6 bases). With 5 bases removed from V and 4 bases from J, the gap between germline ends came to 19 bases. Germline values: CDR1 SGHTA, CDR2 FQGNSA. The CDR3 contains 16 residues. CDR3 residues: CASSRAPGVEADTQYF. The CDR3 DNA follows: TGTGCCAGCAGCAGAGCCCCGGGGGTCGAAGCAGATACGCAGTATTTT.

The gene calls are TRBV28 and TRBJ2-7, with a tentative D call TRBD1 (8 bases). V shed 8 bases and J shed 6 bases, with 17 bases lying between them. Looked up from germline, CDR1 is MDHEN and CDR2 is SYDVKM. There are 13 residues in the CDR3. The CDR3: CASLNRGGGEQYF. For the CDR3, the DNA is TGTGCCAGCCTAAACAGGGGGGGCGGCGAGCAGTACTTC.

CDR3 in amino acids: CASSSIHSFENIQYF. The CDR3 DNA is TGTGCCAGCAGCTCTATTCACAGCTTCGAGAACATTCAGTACTTC. The chain couples TRBV7-2 to TRBJ2-4; D remains unclear. The germline V gene has CDR1 SGHTA and CDR2 FQGNSA. CDR3 size: 15 residues. With 4 bases removed from V and 7 bases from J, the gap between germline ends came to 17 bases.

As DNA, the CDR3 is TGTGCCAGCAGCCCGAGCGGGAGTGCCTACAATGAGCAGTTCTTC. Residues: CASSPSGSAYNEQFF. V usage is TRBV11-2 and J usage is TRBJ2-1; 8 bases agree with TRBD2. This CDR3 is 15 amino acids long. Germline V gives CDR1 SGHAT, CDR2 FQNNGV. V gave up 5 bases and J gave up 2 bases; unmatched junction bases: 5.

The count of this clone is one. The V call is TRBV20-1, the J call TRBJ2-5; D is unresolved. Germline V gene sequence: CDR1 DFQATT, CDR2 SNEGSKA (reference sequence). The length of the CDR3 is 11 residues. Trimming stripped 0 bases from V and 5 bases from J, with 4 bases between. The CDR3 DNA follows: TGCAGTGCTAGAGAGAGGGAGACCCAGTACTTC. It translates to CSARERETQYF.

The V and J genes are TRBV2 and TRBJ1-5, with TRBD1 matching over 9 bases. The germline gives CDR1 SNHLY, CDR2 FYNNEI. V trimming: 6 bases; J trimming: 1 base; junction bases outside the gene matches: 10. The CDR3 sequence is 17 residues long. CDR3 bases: TGTGCCAGCAGGGGACAGGGAGAATTCGGAAGCAATCAGCCCCAGCATTTT. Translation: CASRGQGEFGSNQPQHF.

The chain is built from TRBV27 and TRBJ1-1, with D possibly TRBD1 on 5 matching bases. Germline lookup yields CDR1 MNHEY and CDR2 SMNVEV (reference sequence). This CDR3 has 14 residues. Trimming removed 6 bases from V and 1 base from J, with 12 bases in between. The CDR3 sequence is CASSPVGGNTEAFF. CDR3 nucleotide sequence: TGTGCCAGCAGCCCTGTGGGGGGGAACACTGAAGCTTTCTTT.

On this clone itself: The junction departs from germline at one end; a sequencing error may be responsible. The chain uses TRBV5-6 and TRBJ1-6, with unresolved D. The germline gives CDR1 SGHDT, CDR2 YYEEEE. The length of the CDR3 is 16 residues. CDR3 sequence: CASNLGGSFADSPLHF. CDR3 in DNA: TGTGCCAGCAACTTGGGAGGATCCTTCGCCGATTCACCCCTCCACTTT.

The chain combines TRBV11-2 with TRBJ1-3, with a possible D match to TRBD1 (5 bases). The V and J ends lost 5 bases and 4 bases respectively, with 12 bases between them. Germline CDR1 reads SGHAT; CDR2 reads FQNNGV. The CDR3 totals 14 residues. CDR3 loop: CASSAGRRGNTIYF. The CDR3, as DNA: TGTGCCAGCAGCGCGGGACGACGAGGAAACACCATATATTTT.

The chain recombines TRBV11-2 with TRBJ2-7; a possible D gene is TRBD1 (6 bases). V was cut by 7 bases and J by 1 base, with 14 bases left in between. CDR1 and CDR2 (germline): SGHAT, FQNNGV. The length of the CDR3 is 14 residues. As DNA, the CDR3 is TGTGCCAGCAATCTACTTGGACAGTCCTACGAGCAGTACTTC. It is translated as CASNLLGQSYEQYF.

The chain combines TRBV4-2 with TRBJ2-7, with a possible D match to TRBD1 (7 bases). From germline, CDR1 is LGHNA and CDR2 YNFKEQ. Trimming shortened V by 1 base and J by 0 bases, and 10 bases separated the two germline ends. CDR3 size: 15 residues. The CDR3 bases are TGTGCCAGCAGCCAAGCGGGGGACAGCTCCTACGAGCAGTACTTC. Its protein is CASSQAGDSSYEQYF.

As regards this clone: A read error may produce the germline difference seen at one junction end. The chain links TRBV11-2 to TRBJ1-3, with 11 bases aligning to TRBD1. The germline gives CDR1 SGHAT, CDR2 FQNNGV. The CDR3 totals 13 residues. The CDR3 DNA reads TGTGCCAGCAGCTTATGGTCGGGGACAGGGGGACGTTTT. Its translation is CASSLWSGTGGRF. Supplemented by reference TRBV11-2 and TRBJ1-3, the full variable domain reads EAGVAQSPRYKIIEKRQSVAFWCNPISGHATLYWYQQILGQGPKLLIQFQNNGVVDDSQLPKDRFSAERLKGVDSTLKIQPAKLEDSAVYLCASSLWSGTGGRFGEGSWLTVV.

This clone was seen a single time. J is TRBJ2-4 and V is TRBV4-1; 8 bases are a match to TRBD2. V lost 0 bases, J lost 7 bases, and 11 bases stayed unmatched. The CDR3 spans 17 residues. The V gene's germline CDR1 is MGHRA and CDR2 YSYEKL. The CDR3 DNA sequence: TGCGCCAGCAGCCAAGAAGGACTAGCACAATCCGGGAACATTCAGTACTTC. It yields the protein CASSQEGLAQSGNIQYF.

The CDR3 reads CASIDRDRVGVGYTF. In DNA form, the CDR3 reads TGTGCCAGCATTGACCGGGACAGGGTTGGGGTTGGCTACACCTTC. The rearrangement uses TRBV11-2 and TRBJ1-2; 9 nucleotides align to TRBD1. The CDR3 extends over 15 amino acids. Trimming took 7 bases from V and 7 from J; bases not matched to a gene: 13. The V gene's germline CDR1 is SGHAT and CDR2 FQNNGV. Based on the CDR3 plus reference TRBV11-2 and TRBJ1-2, the full variable domain is EAGVAQSPRYKIIEKRQSVAFWCNPISGHATLYWYQQILGQGPKLLIQFQNNGVVDDSQLPKDRFSAERLKGVDSTLKIQPAKLEDSAVYLCASIDRDRVGVGYTFGSGTRLTVV.

CDR3 amino acids: CASSRIPAGGTYNEQFF. The CDR3 DNA reads as TGCGCCAGCAGCCGTATACCTGCGGGTGGCACCTACAATGAGCAGTTCTTC. V gene TRBV5-1 combines with J gene TRBJ2-1, with D possibly being TRBD2 (5 bases). CDR1 is SGHRS and CDR2 is YFSETQ in the germline V gene. The CDR3 runs 17 residues. V was shortened by 4 bases and J by 2 bases, with 19 bases between the two germline ends. The entire variable domain, with the rest obtained from reference TRBV5-1 and TRBJ2-1, is as follows: KAGVTQTPRYLIKTRGQQVTLSCSPISGHRSVSWYQQTPGQGLQFLFEYFSETQRNKGNFPGRFSGRQFSNSRSEMNVSTLELGDSALYLCASSRIPAGGTYNEQFFGPGTRLTVL.

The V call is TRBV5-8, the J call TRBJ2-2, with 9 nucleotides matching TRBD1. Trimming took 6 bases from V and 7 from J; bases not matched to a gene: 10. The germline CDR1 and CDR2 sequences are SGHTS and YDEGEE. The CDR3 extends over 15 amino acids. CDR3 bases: TGTGCCAGCACCGACTGGACAGGGGCCCTCGGGGAGCTGTTTTTT. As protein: CASTDWTGALGELFF.

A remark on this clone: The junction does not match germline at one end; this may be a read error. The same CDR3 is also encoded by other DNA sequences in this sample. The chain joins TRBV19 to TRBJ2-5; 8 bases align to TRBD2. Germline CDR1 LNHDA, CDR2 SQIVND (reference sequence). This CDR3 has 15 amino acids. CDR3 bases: TGTGCCGCGGCCCCAGGAGCGGGGGTGCAAGAAACCCAGTACTTC. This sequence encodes CAAAPGAGVQETQYF. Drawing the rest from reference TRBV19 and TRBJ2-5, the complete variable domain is DGGITQSPKYLFRKEGQNVTLSCEQNLNHDAMYWYRQDPGQGLRLIYYSQIVNDFQKGDIAEGYSVSREKKESFPLTVTSAQKNPTAFYLCAAAPGAGVQETQYFGPGTRLLVL.

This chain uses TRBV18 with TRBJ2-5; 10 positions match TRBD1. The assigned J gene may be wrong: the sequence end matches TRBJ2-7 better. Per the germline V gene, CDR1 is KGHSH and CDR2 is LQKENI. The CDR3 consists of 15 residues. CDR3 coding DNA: TGTGCCAGCTCACTGACAGGGGGCGGGATCTACGAGCAGTACTTC. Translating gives CASSLTGGGIYEQYF.

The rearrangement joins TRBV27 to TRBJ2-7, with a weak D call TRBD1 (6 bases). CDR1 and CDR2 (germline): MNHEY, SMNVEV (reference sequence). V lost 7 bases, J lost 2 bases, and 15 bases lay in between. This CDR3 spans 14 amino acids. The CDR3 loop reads CASNSGWDTYEQYF. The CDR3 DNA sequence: TGTGCCAGCAACTCCGGGTGGGACACCTACGAGCAGTACTTC.